This TCR beta chain appears in the sequencing data of a study of blood T cell repertoires in COVID-19. Study context: Material from acute and convalescent COVID-19 was sourced from the United States, Italy and Spain.

The CDR3 contains 15 residues. Trimming removed 4 bases from V and 6 bases from J; junction bases left unmatched: 7. Germline loops: CDR1 GTSNPN, CDR2 SVGIG (reference sequence). In the authors' workflow: Nucleated cell number was recorded as an estimate derived from reference gene primer amplification. Measured with immunoSEQ multiplex PCR; TCRdb has only the in-frame clones, and not every one. V, J and clone size reflect that table, while D and trimming were determined from the DNA. The table includes roughly 80,000 clones, less than 90% detected once. The chain has TRBV30 and TRBJ2-2; 11 bases map to TRBD2. Sequenced: peripheral blood. The TCR sequence derives from a man between 50 and 59 years old with acute or convalescent COVID-19. The CDR3 here is CAWTSGGFGSGELFF. The CDR3 DNA sequence: TGTGCCTGGACTAGCGGGGGGTTCGGTTCCGGGGAGCTGTTTTTT.